This T cell receptor beta chain is drawn from a study of cytomegalovirus exposure and HLA in healthy donors. Of note for this clone: Relative to the germline gene, one junction end is altered; a read error may explain this.

PCR primers comprised 60 Vbeta and 13 Jbeta primers. Sequencing used immunoSEQ multiplex PCR; TCRdb keeps in-frame clones, though not all of them. The sample contains more than 20,000 clones, 79% of which appear only once. The sample comprised PBMCs. This sequence was found in a male donor in good health and CMV-seronegative.

The CDR3 nucleotides read TGCTTCGATCCCGTGCGGTATTATCCTCTCGGACAGCGCCAAGAGACCCAGTACTTC. It specifies CFDPVRYYPLGQRQETQYF. The chain uses TRBV14 and TRBJ2-5, with TRBD1 as a possible D gene (6 bases). The CDR3 contains 19 residues. Germline V gene sequence: CDR1 SGHDN, CDR2 FVKESK.